This TCR beta chain was sequenced in a study of patients and donors after allogeneic stem cell transplantation. Between the trimmed V and J ends, which lost 6 bases and 7 bases, there was a span of 18 bases. Germline CDR1 and CDR2: SQVTM and ANQGSEA. The CDR3 contains 13 residues. TCRdb ran MiXCR on the RT-PCR reads and lists one entry per CDR3 protein. Among approximately 140,000 distinct CDR3 sequences, approximately 35% were seen once, and the ten largest hold 40% to 55%. Sequencing was done on a sample of blood, either unsorted or a sorted T cell fraction (not recorded which). This sequence originates from a human donor who was either an allogeneic HSCT recipient or a stem cell or donor lymphocyte infusion donor (not recorded which). It is not recorded whose cells these are; they may come from a transplant donor. The V and J genes are TRBV29-1 and TRBJ1-1; D perhaps matches TRBD1 (6 bases). This CDR3 reads CSVPGGGGNEAFF. The CDR3 DNA reads TGCAGCGTCCCCGGCGGAGGGGGTAATGAAGCTTTCTTT.